This is a list of T cell receptor beta chains from one sample in a study of blood T cell repertoires in COVID-19. Sequencing was performed with immunoSEQ multiplex PCR; in TCRdb, only in-frame clones are kept and a portion is missing. In the table there are some 150,000 clones, more than 75% of which are singletons. The sequencing input was PBMCs or T cells enriched from blood (not recorded which). The receptors originated from a woman in her thirties with acute COVID-19. Both conserved end residues are part of each CDR3. The D gene is left open where the match is weak. Size tells how often a clone was seen (once, few, many) or the class of an expanded clone, and some rows leave it out.

V gene	CDR3 length	clone size	D gene	J gene	CDR3 DNA	CDR3 protein
TRBV6-5	11	once	.	TRBJ2-7	TGTGCCAGCGGCCGGGGTCACGAGCAGTACTTC	CASGRGHEQYF
TRBV7-8	11	.	.	TRBJ1-2	TGTGCCAGCAGCCCAGGGGTTGGCTACACCTTC	CASSPGVGYTF
TRBV7-3	13	.	.	TRBJ2-7	TGTGCCAGCAGCTTAACGGCGGGTTACGAGCAGTACTTC	CASSLTAGYEQYF
TRBV6-5	13	.	.	TRBJ1-2	TGTGCCAGCAGCCCCAACAGGAACTATGGCTACACCTTC	CASSPNRNYGYTF
TRBV4-2	17	.	TRBD1	TRBJ2-7	TGTGCCAGCAGCCAAGAGGGGCCGGGACAGGGAACCTACGAGCAGTACTTC	CASSQEGPGQGTYEQYF
TRBV5-6	17	.	TRBD2	TRBJ2-7	TGTGCCAGCAGCCTAGCGGATTGGACAACTGTTTCCTACGAGCAGTACTTC	CASSLADWTTVSYEQYF
TRBV18	16	.	.	TRBJ2-7	TGTGCCAGCTCACAGACACAGGTATCATCAAGCTACGAGCAGTACTTC	CASSQTQVSSSYEQYF
TRBV6-4	15	.	TRBD2	TRBJ2-3	TGTGCCAGCAGTGAGGCGGGAGGGAGCACAGATACGCAGTATTTT	CASSEAGGSTDTQYF
TRBV5-1	16	.	TRBD2	TRBJ2-1	TGCGCCAGCAGCTTGGACGGACTAGCGGGCTCGGATGAGCAGTTCTTC	CASSLDGLAGSDEQFF
TRBV27	15	.	.	TRBJ1-3	TGTGCCAGCAGTCCCCAGACAGCATCTGGAAACACCATATATTTT	CASSPQTASGNTIYF
TRBV12-5	14	.	.	TRBJ2-3	TGTGCTAGTGCCCTTTCGGGTAGCACAGATACGCAGTATTTT	CASALSGSTDTQYF
TRBV15	16	.	.	TRBJ1-2	TGTGCCACCAGCAGAGATTTCGGATCGGGGGGTCATGGCTACACCTTC	CATSRDFGSGGHGYTF
TRBV27	18	once	TRBD1	TRBJ1-2	TGTGCCAGCAGTTTCGGCATCGGGACAGGGGATTATAGCTATGGCTACACCTTC	CASSFGIGTGDYSYGYTF
TRBV20-1	16	.	TRBD2	TRBJ2-5	TGCAGTGCTAGTGGGGCAAGCGGGGTGTACCAAGAGACCCAGTACTTC	CSASGASGVYQETQYF
TRBV2	14	.	.	TRBJ1-2	TGTGCCAGCAGCCGCAGTGACACTAACTATGGCTACACCTTC	CASSRSDTNYGYTF
TRBV7-2	14	.	TRBD1	TRBJ1-1	TGTGCCAGCAATCACGGGGACAGGGTATCCGAAGCTTTCTTT	CASNHGDRVSEAFF
TRBV7-9	13	.	.	TRBJ1-1	TGTGCCAGCAGCTTAGTCGAGAGTACTGAAGCTTTCTTT	CASSLVESTEAFF
TRBV24-1	15	once	.	TRBJ2-3	TGTGCCACCAGTGATATAACAAGGGCCGGGAATACGCAGTATTTT	CATSDITRAGNTQYF
TRBV28	17	.	TRBD2	TRBJ2-3	TGTGCCAGCAGTTTGTTCTTACTAGCGGGAGGTACAGATACGCAGTATTTT	CASSLFLLAGGTDTQYF
TRBV25-1	15	.	.	TRBJ2-7	TGTGCCAGCAGTGAAGGCTGGACAGCCGAATACGAGCAGTACTTC	CASSEGWTAEYEQYF
TRBV28	18	few	TRBD1	TRBJ1-4	TGTGCCAGCAGTACCCCCGGGACAGGGGGCTCTACTAATGAAAAACTGTTTTTT	CASSTPGTGGSTNEKLFF
TRBV28	12	.	.	TRBJ1-1	TGTGCCACTTGGGGCAGGAACACTGAAGCTTTCTTT	CATWGRNTEAFF
TRBV30	14	.	.	TRBJ2-1	TGTGCCTGGAGCCAAACCCGGAACAGCGGGGAGCAGTTCTTC	CAWSQTRNSGEQFF
TRBV29-1	12	.	.	TRBJ2-7	TGCAGCGTGACAGCGGGTAGTGATGAGCAGTACTTC	CSVTAGSDEQYF
TRBV28	14	.	.	TRBJ1-6	TGTGCCAGCAGTCCACCGGGACTCTATTCACCCCTCCACTTT	CASSPPGLYSPLHF
TRBV27	13	.	.	TRBJ1-6	TGTGCCAGCATGCCGGAGGCGAATTCACCCCTCCACTTT	CASMPEANSPLHF
TRBV11-2	11	.	.	TRBJ1-1	TGTGCCAGCAGCTCAAACACTGAAGCTTTCTTT	CASSSNTEAFF
TRBV7-9	13	few	TRBD1	TRBJ1-1	TGTGCCAGCAGCTGGACAGGGGACACTGAAGCTTTCTTT	CASSWTGDTEAFF
TRBV7-9	16	.	TRBD1	TRBJ2-2	TGTGCCAGCAGCCCCGGACAGGCCGGCAACACCGGGGAGCTGTTTTTT	CASSPGQAGNTGELFF
TRBV5-1	15	.	.	TRBJ1-1	TGCGCCAGCAGCTCGACGACAGGAATTGAAACTGAAGCTTTCTTT	CASSSTTGIETEAFF
TRBV15	14	.	TRBD1	TRBJ1-1	TGTGCCACCAGCCTGGGACAGCTGAACACTGAAGCTTTCTTT	CATSLGQLNTEAFF
TRBV30	13	once	TRBD2	TRBJ2-7	TGTGCCTGGGGACTAGCGGGAGTCCAATGGCAGTACTTC	CAWGLAGVQWQYF
TRBV4-1	18	.	TRBD2	TRBJ2-7	TGCGCCAGCAGCCAAGCTTGGGGTTACAGCGGGAGTTCCTACGAGCAGTACTTC	CASSQAWGYSGSSYEQYF
TRBV9	13	.	.	TRBJ1-1	TGTGCCAGCAGCGGACAGGAGAACACTGAAGCTTTCTTT	CASSGQENTEAFF
TRBV7-2	15	.	TRBD2	TRBJ2-1	TGTGCCAGCAGCTTAGTAGCGGGAAGCTACAATGAGCAGTTCTTC	CASSLVAGSYNEQFF
TRBV7-2	17	.	TRBD2	TRBJ2-1	TGTGCCAGCAGCTTGCAACTAGCGGAGGCAATTAGGAATGAGCAGTTCTTC	CASSLQLAEAIRNEQFF
TRBV19	13	.	TRBD1	TRBJ2-1	TGTGCCAGTAGGGACAGGGCTCACAATGAGCAGTTCTTC	CASRDRAHNEQFF
TRBV5-4	14	few	.	TRBJ2-7	TGTGCCAGCAGCCTAGGCTGGGGCGGGAACGAGCAGTACTTC	CASSLGWGGNEQYF
TRBV19	14	.	.	TRBJ1-1	TGTGCCAGTAGTATATGGGGAGGGAACACTGAAGCTTTCTTT	CASSIWGGNTEAFF
TRBV5-6	14	.	TRBD2	TRBJ2-7	TGTGCCAGCAGCTTGGGACTAGCAACCTACGAGCAGTACTTC	CASSLGLATYEQYF
TRBV10-3	15	once	.	TRBJ2-1	TGTGCCATCAGTGAGATCCTACGGGGGATGGATGAGCAGTTCTTC	CAISEILRGMDEQFF
TRBV14	13	.	TRBD1	TRBJ1-4	TGTGCCAGCAGCCGGCAGGGGGGTGAAAAACTGTTTTTT	CASSRQGGEKLFF
TRBV4-3	17	.	TRBD2	TRBJ2-3	TGCGCCAGCAGCCAAGAGGTCCGGGAGGGCCTCACAGATACGCAGTATTTT	CASSQEVREGLTDTQYF
TRBV6-2/TRBV6-3	13	once	.	TRBJ1-2	TGTGCCAGCAGTCAGCGACAGGTCGATGGCTACACCTTC	CASSQRQVDGYTF
TRBV28	11	.	.	TRBJ2-7	TGTGCCAGCGGTGCGGCCTACGAGCAGTACTTC	CASGAAYEQYF
TRBV10-3	17	.	TRBD1	TRBJ1-1	TGTGCCATCAGTGAGGGGCAGGGGGCGCGTATGAACACTGAAGCTTTCTTT	CAISEGQGARMNTEAFF
TRBV19	15	.	.	TRBJ2-1	TGTGCCAGTAGTGCGGGCGGGCCTTCCTACAATGAGCAGTTCTTC	CASSAGGPSYNEQFF
TRBV9	15	few	TRBD1	TRBJ1-5	TGTGCCAGCAGTGTGACAGGGGCTAGCAATCAGCCCCAGCATTTT	CASSVTGASNQPQHF
TRBV5-1	20	.	TRBD2	TRBJ2-2	TGCGCCAGCACTTCTATTGGGGTCGCTGAGCGGGAGGGGAACACCGGGGAGCTGTTTTTT	CASTSIGVAEREGNTGELFF
TRBV28	12	once	.	TRBJ1-2	TGTGCCAGCAGTTTAAGTGAGGAAGGCTACACCTTC	CASSLSEEGYTF
TRBV5-6	14	.	.	TRBJ2-7	TGTGCCAGCAGCTTGCCGGAACGGGCCTACGAGCAGTACTTC	CASSLPERAYEQYF
TRBV7-9	15	.	.	TRBJ2-1	TGTGCCAGCAGCCCCCCCTGGAGGACCTACAATGAGCAGTTCTTC	CASSPPWRTYNEQFF